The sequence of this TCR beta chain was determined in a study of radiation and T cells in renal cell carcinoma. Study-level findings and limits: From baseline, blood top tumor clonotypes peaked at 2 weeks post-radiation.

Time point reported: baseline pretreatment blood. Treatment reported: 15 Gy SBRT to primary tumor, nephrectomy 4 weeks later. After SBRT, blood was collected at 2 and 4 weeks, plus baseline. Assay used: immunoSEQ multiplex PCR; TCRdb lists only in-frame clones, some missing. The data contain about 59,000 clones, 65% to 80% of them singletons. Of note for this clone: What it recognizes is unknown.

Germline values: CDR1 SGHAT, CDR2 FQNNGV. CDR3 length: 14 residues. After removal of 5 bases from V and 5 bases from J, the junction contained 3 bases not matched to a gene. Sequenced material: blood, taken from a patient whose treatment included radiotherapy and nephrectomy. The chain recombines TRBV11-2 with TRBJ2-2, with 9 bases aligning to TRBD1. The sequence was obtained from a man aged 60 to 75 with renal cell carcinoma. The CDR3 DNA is TGTGCCAGCAGCCGGGACAGGGAGACCGGGGAGCTGTTTTTT. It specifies CASSRDRETGELFF.